The 8 T cell receptor beta chains below all came from one sample that was sequenced in a study of patients and donors after allogeneic stem cell transplantation. TCRdb analysed the RT-PCR reads with MiXCR anew, one entry per CDR3 protein. The sample yields 150,000 to 200,000 distinct CDR3 sequences, approximately 30% seen once. Sequencing was done on a sample of blood, either unsorted or a sorted T cell fraction (not recorded which). The source of these receptors is a human donor who was either an allogeneic HSCT recipient or a stem cell or donor lymphocyte infusion donor (not recorded which). It is not recorded whose cells these are; they may come from a transplant donor.

This clonotype was seen more than once but under ten times. The rearrangement links TRBV7-9 to TRBJ1-1, with no clear D. Germline assignment: CDR1 SEHNR and CDR2 FQNEAQ (reference sequence). The CDR3 runs 13 residues. V lost 7 bases, J lost 1 base, and 10 bases lay in between. Here the CDR3 reads CASTPTQNTEAFF. The DNA for the CDR3 is TGTGCCAGCACCCCGACACAGAACACTGAAGCTTTCTTT. The variable domain in full, completed from reference TRBV7-9 and TRBJ1-1, reads DTGVSQNPRHKITKRGQNVTFRCDPISEHNRLYWYRQTLGQGPEFLTYFQNEAQLEKSRLLSDRFSAERPKGSFSTLEIQRTEQGDSAMYLCASTPTQNTEAFFGQGTRLTVV.

This chain uses TRBV20-1 with TRBJ2-1; 8 nucleotides match TRBD2. Per the germline V gene, CDR1 is DFQATT and CDR2 is SNEGSKA (reference sequence). The V gene end was trimmed by 1 base and the J gene end by 5 bases; junction bases not matched to a gene: 7. CDR3 length equals 15 residues. The CDR3 is CSARVWTSSNNEQFF. For the CDR3, the DNA is TGCAGTGCTAGAGTCTGGACTAGCTCAAACAATGAGCAGTTCTTC.

J is TRBJ1-1 and V is TRBV5-1, with 12 bases that match TRBD1. V lost 3 bases, J lost 7 bases, and 4 bases stayed unmatched. The CDR3 covers 14 residues. CDR1 is SGHRS and CDR2 is YFSETQ in the germline V gene. This CDR3 reads CASSWGQGAREAFF. CDR3 nucleotides: TGCGCCAGCAGCTGGGGACAGGGGGCTCGTGAAGCTTTCTTT.

The chain combines TRBV28 with TRBJ2-7; TRBD1 matches 7 bases. The germline CDR1 and CDR2 sequences are MDHEN and SYDVKM. V shed 7 bases, J shed 3 bases, and the junction held 15 bases outside the gene matches. The CDR3 sequence is 16 residues long. The CDR3 region has the DNA TGTGCCAGCACCGCCCCTACCGGGACAGCGGTCTACGAGCAGTACTTC. This codes for CASTAPTGTAVYEQYF.

The chain carries TRBV5-1 and TRBJ2-3; possible D gene TRBD1, 6 bases. Trimming pared 7 bases from V and 1 base from J, leaving 13 bases between. This CDR3 has 14 amino acids. Germline values: CDR1 SGHRS, CDR2 YFSETQ. The CDR3 sequence: CASGTFRGTDTQYF. The CDR3 DNA follows: TGCGCCAGCGGGACATTTCGTGGCACAGATACGCAGTATTTT.

This clonotype has only a few counts. The gene calls are TRBV5-6 and TRBJ2-7; a weak D match, TRBD2 (5 bases). Germline CDR1 and CDR2: SGHDT and YYEEEE. CDR3 length: 13 amino acids. V lost 1 base and J lost 6, with 11 bases in between. In nucleotides, the CDR3 is TGTGCCAGCAGCTTGTTTTGGGCGGGCGAGCAGTACTTC. It specifies CASSLFWAGEQYF.

This clonotype was seen a few times. The chain links TRBV12-3 or TRBV12-4 to TRBJ1-5; D is possibly TRBD1 (6 bases). The CDR3 extends over 11 amino acids. Trimming cost V 6 bases and J 15 bases, with 15 bases left between them. Here the CDR3 DNA reads TGTGCCAGCAGCACAGGGAGCTGGCGGCATTTT. It is translated as CASSTGSWRHF.

This chain connects TRBV29-1 to TRBJ2-1; 8 bases line up with TRBD2. The CDR3 has 15 residues. V was clipped by 7 bases and J by 3 bases; unmatched bases: 11. Looked up from germline, CDR1 is SQVTM and CDR2 is ANQGSEA. The CDR3 sequence: CSGIAGPGRYNEQFF. The CDR3 region has the DNA TGCAGCGGAATAGCGGGACCCGGCCGCTACAATGAGCAGTTCTTC.